The rows below give T cell receptor beta chains drawn from one sample of a study of blood T cells in healthy people across ages. TCRdb re-called the 5' RACE reads through MiXCR, storing one row per CDR3 protein. This sample has 550,000 to 700,000 distinct CDR3 sequences, with 27% found just once. Material: blood. Source of these receptors: a woman aged 70-85 years in good health. Each CDR3 is given with its conserved first and last residue. Part of the rows lack a size; the others show once, few, many or a class for expanded clones.

j_call v_call clone_size cdr3_aa
- TRBV19 - CASRGGLAGAHHEQYF
TRBJ2-7 TRBV20-1 few CSASWGDEQYF
TRBJ1-1 TRBV12-3/TRBV12-4 - CASSSGGMNTEAFF
TRBJ2-3 TRBV6-2/TRBV6-3 - CASSKATSGGPPDTQYF
TRBJ2-4 TRBV6-6 few CASSQTQVWGNIQYF
TRBJ1-2 TRBV7-9 - CASSRKGGGVYGYTF
TRBJ2-1 TRBV7-2 - CASSFDLGNYNEQFF
TRBJ1-4 TRBV15 few CATSRDSWDSEKLFF
TRBJ2-5 TRBV3-1 - CASSQSGGGETQYF
TRBJ2-3 TRBV20-1 - CSARGKAGSTDTQYF
TRBJ2-1 TRBV7-3 - CASSLSAGASYNEQFF
TRBJ1-4 TRBV25-1 - CASSELWAATNEKLFF
TRBJ2-3 TRBV7-2 few CASSAGRSTDTQYF
TRBJ1-2 TRBV30 - CAWSVRQGVSTF
TRBJ1-5 TRBV20-1 - CSASPQAGDQPQHF
TRBJ2-4 TRBV4-3 - CASSQDRGLGRGLAKNIQYF
- TRBV6-2/TRBV6-3 - CAGSSSALRYEQYF
TRBJ2-7 TRBV6-5 - CASSYDSRAWGF
TRBJ1-1 TRBV27 - CASSSRNRRGNTEAFF
TRBJ1-3 TRBV10-3 - CAIRARQGPGNTIYF
TRBJ2-5 TRBV7-7 - CASSSYLADETQYF
TRBJ2-2 TRBV29-1 - CSVDYGGADTGELFF
TRBJ2-1 TRBV11-3 - CASRGLYNEQFF
TRBJ1-2 TRBV4-2 - CASNHGGAVNYGYTF
TRBJ1-1 TRBV7-8 few CASSFFGGSMNTEAFF
TRBJ1-1 TRBV29-1 - CSADRGTEAFF
TRBJ2-2 TRBV3-1 - CASSLHAGGATGELFF
TRBJ1-6 TRBV21-1 - CATSHGNSPLHF
TRBJ1-1 TRBV6-5 many CASSPILNMNTEAFF
TRBJ2-1 TRBV7-2 few CASSLYSTGALSSYNEQFF
TRBJ1-2 TRBV7-9 few CASTPDSLLLYGYTF
TRBJ1-3 TRBV24-1 few CATSDAREGDGNTIYF
TRBJ2-1 TRBV7-2 - CASSPHSGGAPYEQFF
TRBJ1-4 TRBV20-1 - CSAPKGTGGEKLFF
TRBJ1-2 TRBV20-1 - CSARPGQGGYTF
TRBJ2-5 TRBV20-1 few CSAAQAPGEETQYF
TRBJ2-7 TRBV6-1 few CASSDNPGSFRYEQYF
TRBJ2-3 TRBV5-1 - CASSLGGTVATDTQYF
TRBJ2-3 TRBV12-3/TRBV12-4 - CASSMLTGLAGASTDTQYF
TRBJ1-5 TRBV7-8 - CASSLVGRRSNQPQHF